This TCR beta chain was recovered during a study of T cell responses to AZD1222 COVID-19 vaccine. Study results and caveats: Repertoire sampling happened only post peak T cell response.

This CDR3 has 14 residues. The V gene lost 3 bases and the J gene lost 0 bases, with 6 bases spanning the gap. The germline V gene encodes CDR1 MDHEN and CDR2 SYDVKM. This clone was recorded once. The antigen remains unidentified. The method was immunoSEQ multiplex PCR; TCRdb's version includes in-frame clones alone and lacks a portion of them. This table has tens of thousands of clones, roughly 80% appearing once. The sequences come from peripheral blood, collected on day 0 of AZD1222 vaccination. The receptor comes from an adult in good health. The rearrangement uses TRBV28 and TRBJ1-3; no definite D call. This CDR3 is CASSLPGSGNTIYF. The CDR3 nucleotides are TGTGCCAGCAGTTTGCCAGGCTCTGGAAACACCATATATTTT.